This T cell receptor (beta chain) was captured in a study of T cell repertoires in cytomegalovirus infection. Study-level background: Based on public TCR beta signatures, there were indications of CMV infection and of a matching HLA type.

In this sample, this clonotype turned up many times. Each CDR3 protein gets one entry after TCRdb re-called the reads with MiXCR. The table has 130,000 or so distinct CDR3 sequences, under 8.5% seen once. CDR1 is SQVTM and CDR2 is ANQGSEA in the germline V gene. The CDR3 has 13 residues. V was cut by 4 bases and J by 3 bases, with 12 bases left in between. This sequence joins TRBV29-1 and TRBJ1-1, with D perhaps TRBD1 (5 bases). The TCR was taken from a human donor in good health (CMV status not recorded). Some clones in this sample may be carry-over from other donors' samples. The source material was PBMCs. The CDR3 DNA sequence: TGCAGCGTTGTTGAGGGAGGGGACACTGAAGCTTTCTTT. This gives the protein CSVVEGGDTEAFF. Full variable domain (missing parts from reference TRBV29-1 and TRBJ1-1): SAVISQKPSRDICQRGTSLTIQCQVDSQVTMMFWYRQQPGQSLTLIATANQGSEATYESGFVIDKFPISRPNLTFSTLTVSNMSPEDSSIYLCSVVEGGDTEAFFGQGTRLTVV.